These T cell receptor beta chains were read from a single sample in a study of regulatory T cells. This table comes from immunoSEQ multiplex PCR, and its TCRdb copy is limited to in-frame clones, with some not included. In the table there are some 23,000 clones, 70% to 90% of which are singletons. Sequenced sample: conventional CD4+ T cells sorted from blood. These receptors originate from a child aged 5 to 17 with CD3G deficiency. Each CDR3 is given with its conserved first and last residue. A D gene is named only where the DNA matches it firmly. Some rows have no size entry. The others give once, few or many, or a class for an expanded clone.

D	V	J	size	CDR3
.	TRBV6-1	TRBJ2-7	.	CASRENRYEQYF
.	TRBV11-2	TRBJ2-7	.	CASSPRPPVYEQYF
TRBD2	TRBV28	TRBJ2-7	few	CASSSIASGRTYEQYF
.	TRBV6-1	TRBJ2-1	.	CASRAGAATPFF
.	TRBV28	TRBJ2-3	.	CASSLGLITDTQYF
TRBD1	TRBV6-1	TRBJ2-7	.	CASSEWGQGLYF
TRBD2	TRBV18	TRBJ2-1	once	CASSPPGGRRNEQFF
.	TRBV6-1	TRBJ1-1	once	CASTPGRNTEAFF
.	TRBV5-1	TRBJ2-5	.	CASSPSGGGQETQYF
.	TRBV6-1	TRBJ1-2	.	CASSEARDYGYTF
TRBD2	TRBV5-1	TRBJ2-1	.	CASSWTPLAGAPTSYNEQFF
.	TRBV7-3	TRBJ2-1	.	CASSLRRVYEQFF
.	TRBV5-1	TRBJ2-1	.	CASSLVGIGEQFF
.	TRBV13	TRBJ1-1	few	CASSLGPRGTEAFF
.	TRBV7-8	TRBJ2-3	.	CASSPFKRVADTQYF
.	TRBV28	TRBJ1-2	.	CASSSTNYGYTF
.	TRBV28	TRBJ1-5	.	CASSFGGASNQPQHF
.	TRBV28	TRBJ1-4	.	CASRKGGTTEKLFF
.	TRBV28	TRBJ2-5	.	CATSVLGQETQYF
.	TRBV6-1	TRBJ1-1	.	CASARIMNTEAFF
TRBD1	TRBV28	TRBJ2-7	once	CASSPIGDRGPYEQYF
TRBD1	TRBV27	TRBJ1-2	.	CASKTGKGGYTF